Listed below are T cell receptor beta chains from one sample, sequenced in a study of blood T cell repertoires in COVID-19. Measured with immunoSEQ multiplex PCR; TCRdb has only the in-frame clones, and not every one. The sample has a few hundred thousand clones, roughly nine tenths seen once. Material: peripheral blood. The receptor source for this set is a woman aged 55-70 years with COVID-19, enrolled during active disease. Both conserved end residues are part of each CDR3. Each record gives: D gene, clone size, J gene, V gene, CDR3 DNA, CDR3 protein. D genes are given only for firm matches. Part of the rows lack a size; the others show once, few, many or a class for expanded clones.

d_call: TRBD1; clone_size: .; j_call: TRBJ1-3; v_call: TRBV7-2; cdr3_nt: TGTGCCAGCAGCTTACATACGACAGGGTCTGGAAACACCATATATTTT; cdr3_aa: CASSLHTTGSGNTIYF
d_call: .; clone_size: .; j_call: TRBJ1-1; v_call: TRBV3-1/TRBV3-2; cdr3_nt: TGTGCCAGCAGCCAGGGGGGGCGAGACACTGAAGCTTTCTTT; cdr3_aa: CASSQGGRDTEAFF
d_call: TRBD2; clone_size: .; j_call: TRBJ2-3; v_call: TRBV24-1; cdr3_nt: TGTGCCACCAGTGATTTTTCGGTGAGGCTAGCGGGACAACGCGATACGCAGTATTTT; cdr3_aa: CATSDFSVRLAGQRDTQYF
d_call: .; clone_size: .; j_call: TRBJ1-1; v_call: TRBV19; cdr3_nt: TGTGCCAGTAGTACCGATCAGGGCGACGTGGGGTACACTGAAGCTTTCTTT; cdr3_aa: CASSTDQGDVGYTEAFF
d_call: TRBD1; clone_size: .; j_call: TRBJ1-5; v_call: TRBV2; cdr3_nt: TGTGCCAGCAGTGTCTCGGGACAGGGCAATCAGCCCCAGCATTTT; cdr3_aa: CASSVSGQGNQPQHF
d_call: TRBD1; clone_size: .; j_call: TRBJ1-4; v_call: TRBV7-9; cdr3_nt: TGTGCCAGCAGCCCATCCGGGACAGGGGGAGAAAAACTGTTTTTT; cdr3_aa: CASSPSGTGGEKLFF
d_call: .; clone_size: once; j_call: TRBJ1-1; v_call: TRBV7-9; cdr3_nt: TGTGCCAGCAGCTTTTCCCCCTCTTCCGGCACTGAAGCTTTCTTT; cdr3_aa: CASSFSPSSGTEAFF
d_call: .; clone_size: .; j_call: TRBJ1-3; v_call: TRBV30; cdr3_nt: TGTGCCTACCGGGGGGGCTTTAGTGGAAACACCATATATTTT; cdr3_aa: CAYRGGFSGNTIYF
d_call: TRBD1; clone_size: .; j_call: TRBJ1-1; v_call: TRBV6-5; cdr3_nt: TGTGCCAGCCTGGGACAGGGACCCTACACTGAAGCTTTCTTT; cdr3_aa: CASLGQGPYTEAFF
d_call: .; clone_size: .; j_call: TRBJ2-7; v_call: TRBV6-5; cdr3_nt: TGTGCCAGCAGTTACGACAGGACCTACGAGCAGTACTTC; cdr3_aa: CASSYDRTYEQYF
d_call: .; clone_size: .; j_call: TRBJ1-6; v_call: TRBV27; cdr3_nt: TGTGCCAGCAGTTTGGTCCCCCCGCCTATGAGCTCCTATAATTCACCCCTCCACTTT; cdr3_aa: CASSLVPPPMSSYNSPLHF
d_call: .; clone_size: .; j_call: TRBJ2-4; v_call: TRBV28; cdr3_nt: TGTGCCAGCAGACGGACAGCTAGCGGCCCCAAAAACATTCAGTACTTC; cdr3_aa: CASRRTASGPKNIQYF
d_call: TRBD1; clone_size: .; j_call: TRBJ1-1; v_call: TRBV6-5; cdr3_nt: TGTGCCAGCAGTTCGTCCTACAGGGGTTGGGCTGAAGCTTTCTTT; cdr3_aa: CASSSSYRGWAEAFF
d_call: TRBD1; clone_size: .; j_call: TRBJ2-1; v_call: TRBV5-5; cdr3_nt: TGTGCCAGCAGTCCAGGACAGGGCGTCTACAATGAGCAGTTCTTC; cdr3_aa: CASSPGQGVYNEQFF
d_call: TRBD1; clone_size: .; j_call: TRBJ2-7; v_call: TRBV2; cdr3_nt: TGTGCCAGCAGGGACAGGTCCTACGAGCAGTACTTC; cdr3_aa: CASRDRSYEQYF
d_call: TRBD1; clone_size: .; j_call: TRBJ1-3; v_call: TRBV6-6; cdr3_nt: TGTGCCAGCAGTCGACAGGGGGCGCGAGCTGGAAACACCATATATTTT; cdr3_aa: CASSRQGARAGNTIYF
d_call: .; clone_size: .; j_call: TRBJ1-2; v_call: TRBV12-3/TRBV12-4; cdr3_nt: TGTGCCAGCAGTTTAGCCCAGGGTTACGGCTACACCTTC; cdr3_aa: CASSLAQGYGYTF
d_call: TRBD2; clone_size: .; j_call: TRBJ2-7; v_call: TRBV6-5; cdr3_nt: TGTGCCAGCACCCCGGGACTAGCCTACGAGCAGTACTTC; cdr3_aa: CASTPGLAYEQYF
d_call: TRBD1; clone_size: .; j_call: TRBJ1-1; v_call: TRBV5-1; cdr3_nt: TGCGCCAGCAGCTTCGCGGGACAGGGTAACACTGAAGCTTTCTTT; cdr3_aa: CASSFAGQGNTEAFF
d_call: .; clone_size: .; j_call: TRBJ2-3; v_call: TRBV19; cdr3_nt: TGTGCCAGTAGTATAGTGGGTCAGAGGACAGATACGCAGTATTTT; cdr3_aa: CASSIVGQRTDTQYF
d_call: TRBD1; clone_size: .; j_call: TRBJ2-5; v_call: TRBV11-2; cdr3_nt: TGTGCCAGCAGCCGGGACAGGGAAGAGACCCAGTACTTC; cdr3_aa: CASSRDREETQYF
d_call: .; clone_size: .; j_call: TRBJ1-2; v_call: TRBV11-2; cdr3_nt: TGTGCCAGCAGCCAACAGGTCTCGTCTTATGGCTACACCTTC; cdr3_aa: CASSQQVSSYGYTF
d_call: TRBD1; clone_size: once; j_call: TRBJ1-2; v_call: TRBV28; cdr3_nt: TGTGCCAGCGGGACAGGGGAAAACTATGGCTACACCTTC; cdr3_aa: CASGTGENYGYTF
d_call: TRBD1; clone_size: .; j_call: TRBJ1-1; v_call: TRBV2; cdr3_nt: TGTGCCAGCAACCCGGGACAGTTGAACACTGAAGCTTTCTTT; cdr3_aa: CASNPGQLNTEAFF
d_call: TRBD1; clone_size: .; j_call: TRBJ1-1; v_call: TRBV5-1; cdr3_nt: TGCGCCAGCAGCTTGGGGGACAGCAGGAACACTGAAGCTTTCTTT; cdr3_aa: CASSLGDSRNTEAFF
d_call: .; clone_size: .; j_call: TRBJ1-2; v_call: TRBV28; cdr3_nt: TGTGCCAGCGTTAGGGGGAGAAACTATGGCTACACCTTC; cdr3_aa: CASVRGRNYGYTF
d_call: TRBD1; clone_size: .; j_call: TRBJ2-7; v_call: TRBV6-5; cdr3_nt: TGTGCCAGCAGCGTGGCCGGGACAGGGGCCCTTCAGTACTTC; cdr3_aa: CASSVAGTGALQYF
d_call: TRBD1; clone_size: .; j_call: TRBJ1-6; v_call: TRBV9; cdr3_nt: TGTGCCAGCAGCGTAGCCGGGACAGGGGCAACACCCCTCCACTTT; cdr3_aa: CASSVAGTGATPLHF
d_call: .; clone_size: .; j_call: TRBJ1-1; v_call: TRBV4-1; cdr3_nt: TGCGCCAGCAGCCAAGGACAGTCGAACACTGAAGCTTTCTTT; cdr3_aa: CASSQGQSNTEAFF
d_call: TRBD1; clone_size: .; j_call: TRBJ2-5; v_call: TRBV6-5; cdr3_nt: TGTGCCAGCAGTCCGCGGACAGGGGAAGAGACCCAGTACTTC; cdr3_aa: CASSPRTGEETQYF
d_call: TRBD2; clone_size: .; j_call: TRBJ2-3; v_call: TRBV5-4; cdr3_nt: TGTGCCAGCAGCCTGAGACTAGCGGGGGGCCGCACAGATACGCAGTATTTT; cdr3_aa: CASSLRLAGGRTDTQYF
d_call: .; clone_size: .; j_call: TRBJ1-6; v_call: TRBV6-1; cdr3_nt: TGTGCCAGCAGTGAGACTGCTTCGAGGAGGCCCAAAAATTCACCCCTCCACTTT; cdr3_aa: CASSETASRRPKNSPLHF
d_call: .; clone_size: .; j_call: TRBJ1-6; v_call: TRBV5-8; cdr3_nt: TGTGCCAGCAGCGTAAGACAGCTGGGAAATTCACCCCTCCACTTT; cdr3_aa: CASSVRQLGNSPLHF
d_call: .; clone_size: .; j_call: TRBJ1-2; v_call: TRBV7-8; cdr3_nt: TGTGCCAGCAGCTTAGCCGAGGCAGCTTATGGCTACACCTTC; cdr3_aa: CASSLAEAAYGYTF
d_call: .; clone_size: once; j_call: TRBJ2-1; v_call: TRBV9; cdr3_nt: TGTGCCAGCAGCGTATACCCCTCGTCGACAGGTGACTGGCAGTTCTTC; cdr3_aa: CASSVYPSSTGDWQFF
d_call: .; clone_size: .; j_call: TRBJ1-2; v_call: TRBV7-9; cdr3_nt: TGTGCCAGCAGCTTAGTGGCAGTTAACTATGGCTACACCTTC; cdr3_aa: CASSLVAVNYGYTF
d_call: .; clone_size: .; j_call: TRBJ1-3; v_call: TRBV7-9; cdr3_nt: TGTGCCAGCAGCCTGGCCCAGGGGAGTGGTGGAAACACCATATATTTT; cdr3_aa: CASSLAQGSGGNTIYF
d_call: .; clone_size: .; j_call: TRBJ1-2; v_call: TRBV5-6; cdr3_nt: TGTGCCAGCACGAGGGGGACGGCTTTAGCTAACTATGGCTACACCTTC; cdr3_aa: CASTRGTALANYGYTF
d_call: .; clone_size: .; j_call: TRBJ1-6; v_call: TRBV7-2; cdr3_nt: TGTGCCAGCAGCTCAGTGCCCAGGGTTGGTTCACCCCTCCACTTT; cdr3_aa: CASSSVPRVGSPLHF
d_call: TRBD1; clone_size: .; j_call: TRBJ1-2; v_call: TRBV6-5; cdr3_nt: TGTGCCAGCAAGGTCAGGGGGCGCTGGAACTATGGCTACACCTTC; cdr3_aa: CASKVRGRWNYGYTF
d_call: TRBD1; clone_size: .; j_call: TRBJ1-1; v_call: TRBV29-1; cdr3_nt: TGCAGCGTGTTACAGGGGAAGGTTGCTGAAGCTTTCTTT; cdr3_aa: CSVLQGKVAEAFF
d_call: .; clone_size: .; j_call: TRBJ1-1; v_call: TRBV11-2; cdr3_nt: TGTGCCAGCAGCTCCCGATCGACAGAAAGGACTGAAGCTTTCTTT; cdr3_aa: CASSSRSTERTEAFF
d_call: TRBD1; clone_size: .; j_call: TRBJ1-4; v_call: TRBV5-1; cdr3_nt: TGCGCCAGCAGCTCCGAGGGGACAGGGAGGAAACTGTTTTTT; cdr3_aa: CASSSEGTGRKLFF
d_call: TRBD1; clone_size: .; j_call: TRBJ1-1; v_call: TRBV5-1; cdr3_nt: TGCGCCAGCAGCCCGGGACAGGTGAACACTGAAGCTTTCTTT; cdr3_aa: CASSPGQVNTEAFF
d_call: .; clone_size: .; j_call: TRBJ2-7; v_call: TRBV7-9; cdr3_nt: TGTGCCAGCAGCCAGGGTCAGGGTTGGTACGAGCAGTACTTC; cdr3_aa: CASSQGQGWYEQYF
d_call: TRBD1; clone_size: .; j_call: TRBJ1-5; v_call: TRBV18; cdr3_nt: TGTGCCAGCTCACACGGGACAGGGAGAGAACAGCCCCAGCATTTT; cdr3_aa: CASSHGTGREQPQHF
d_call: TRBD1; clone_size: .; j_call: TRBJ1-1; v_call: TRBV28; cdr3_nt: TGTGCCAGCACCCCCGGACAGGGCACTGAAGCTTTCTTT; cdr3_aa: CASTPGQGTEAFF
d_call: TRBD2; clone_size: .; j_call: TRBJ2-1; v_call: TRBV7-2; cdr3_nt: TGTGCCAGCAGCTTAGGTACTAGCGAATACAATGAGCAGTTCTTC; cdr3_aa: CASSLGTSEYNEQFF
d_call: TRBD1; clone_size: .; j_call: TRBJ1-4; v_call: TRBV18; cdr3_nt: TGTGCCAGCTCACCCAGACGGGACAGTTATGAAAAACTGTTTTTT; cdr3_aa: CASSPRRDSYEKLFF
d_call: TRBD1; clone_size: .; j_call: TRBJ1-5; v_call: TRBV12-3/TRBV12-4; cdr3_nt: TGTGCCAGCAGTACCAGGGGGGAACAGCCCCAGCATTTT; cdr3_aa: CASSTRGEQPQHF
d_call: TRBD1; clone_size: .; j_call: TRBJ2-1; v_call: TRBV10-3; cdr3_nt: TGTGCCATCAAGGGACAGGGGGAGAATGAGCAGTTCTTC; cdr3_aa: CAIKGQGENEQFF
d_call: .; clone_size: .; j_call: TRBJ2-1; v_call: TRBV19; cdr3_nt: TGTGCCAGTATGGGCAGGGGCATCGACAATGAGCAGTTCTTC; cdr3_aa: CASMGRGIDNEQFF
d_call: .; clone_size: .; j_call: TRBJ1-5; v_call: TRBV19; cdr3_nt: TGTGCCAGTAGGATTAACCAGGGTGGTAGTCAGCCCCAGCATTTT; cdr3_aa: CASRINQGGSQPQHF
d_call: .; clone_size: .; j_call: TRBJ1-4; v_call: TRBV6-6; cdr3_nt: TGTGCCAGCAGTTACCGCACGGAGGGTACTAATGAAAAACTGTTTTTT; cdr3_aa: CASSYRTEGTNEKLFF